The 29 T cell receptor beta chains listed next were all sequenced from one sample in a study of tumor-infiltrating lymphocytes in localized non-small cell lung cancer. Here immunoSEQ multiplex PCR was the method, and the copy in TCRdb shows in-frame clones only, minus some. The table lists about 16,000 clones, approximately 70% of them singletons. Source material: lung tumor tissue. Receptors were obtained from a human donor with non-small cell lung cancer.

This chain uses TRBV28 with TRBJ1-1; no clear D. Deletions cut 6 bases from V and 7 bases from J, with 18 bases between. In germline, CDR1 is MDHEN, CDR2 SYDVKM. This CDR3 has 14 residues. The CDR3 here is CASSQTPDRSEAFF. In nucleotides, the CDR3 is TGTGCCAGCAGCCAAACCCCCGATCGTAGTGAAGCTTTCTTT.

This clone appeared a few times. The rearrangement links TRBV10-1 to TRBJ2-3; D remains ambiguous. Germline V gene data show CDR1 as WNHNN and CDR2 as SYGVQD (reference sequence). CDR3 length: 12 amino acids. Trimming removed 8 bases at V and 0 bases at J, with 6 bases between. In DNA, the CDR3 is TGCGCCAGCGGGCGGAGCACAGATACGCAGTATTTT. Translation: CASGRSTDTQYF.

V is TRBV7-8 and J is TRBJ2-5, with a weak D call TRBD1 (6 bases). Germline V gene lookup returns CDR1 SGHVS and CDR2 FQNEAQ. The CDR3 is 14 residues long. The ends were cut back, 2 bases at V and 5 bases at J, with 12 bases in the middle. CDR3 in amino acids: CASSLQGYRETQYF. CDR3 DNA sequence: TGTGCCAGCAGCTTACAGGGGTATAGGGAGACCCAGTACTTC.

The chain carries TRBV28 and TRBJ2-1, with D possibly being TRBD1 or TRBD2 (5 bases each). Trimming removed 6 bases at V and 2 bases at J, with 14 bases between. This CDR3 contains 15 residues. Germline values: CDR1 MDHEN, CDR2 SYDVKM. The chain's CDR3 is CASSLTGPTYNEQFF. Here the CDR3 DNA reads TGTGCCAGCAGCCTGACGGGGCCGACCTACAATGAGCAGTTCTTC.

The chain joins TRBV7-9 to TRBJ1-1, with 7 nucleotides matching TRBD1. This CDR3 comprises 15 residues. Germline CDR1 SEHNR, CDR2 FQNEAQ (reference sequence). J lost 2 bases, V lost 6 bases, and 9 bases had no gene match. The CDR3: CASSFFRTGNTEAFF. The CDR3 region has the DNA TGTGCCAGCAGTTTCTTTCGGACAGGAAACACTGAAGCTTTCTTT.

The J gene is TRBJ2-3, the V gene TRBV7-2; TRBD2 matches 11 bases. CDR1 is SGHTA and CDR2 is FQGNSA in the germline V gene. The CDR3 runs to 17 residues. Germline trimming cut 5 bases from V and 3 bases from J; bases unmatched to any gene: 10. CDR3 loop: CASSGLVSSGRTDTQYF. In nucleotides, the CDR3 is TGTGCCAGCAGCGGCCTTGTCTCTAGCGGGAGGACAGATACGCAGTATTTT.

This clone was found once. As DNA, the CDR3 is TGCGCCAGCAGCCTCGGACAGGGTTTAGAGGAGCAGTACTTC. Protein product: CASSLGQGLEEQYF. The V and J genes are TRBV4-3 and TRBJ2-7; 8 nucleotides agree with TRBD1. Germline CDR1 is LGHNA and CDR2 is YSLEER. The junction had 9 bases not matched to a gene; V was cut back by 4 bases and J by 7 bases. This CDR3 comprises 14 residues.

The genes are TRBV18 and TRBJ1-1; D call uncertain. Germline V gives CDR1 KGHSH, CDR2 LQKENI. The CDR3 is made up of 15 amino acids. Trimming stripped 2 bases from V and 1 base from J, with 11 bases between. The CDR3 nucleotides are TGTGCCAGCTCACCAGATGGGTTCAGGAACACTGAAGCTTTCTTT. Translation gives CASSPDGFRNTEAFF. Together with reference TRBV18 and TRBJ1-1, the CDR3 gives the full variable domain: NAGVMQNPRHLVRRRGQEARLRCSPMKGHSHVYWYRQLPEEGLKFMVYLQKENIIDESGMPKERFSAEFPKEGPSILRIQQVVRGDSAAYFCASSPDGFRNTEAFFGQGTRLTVV.

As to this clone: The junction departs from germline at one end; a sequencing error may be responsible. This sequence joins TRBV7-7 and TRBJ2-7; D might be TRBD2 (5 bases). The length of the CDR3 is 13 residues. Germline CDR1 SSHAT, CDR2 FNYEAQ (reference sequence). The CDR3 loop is CASSPGTSYEQYF. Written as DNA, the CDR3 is TGTGCTAGCAGCCCAGGCACTAGTTACGAGCAGTACTTC. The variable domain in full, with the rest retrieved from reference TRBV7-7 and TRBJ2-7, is GAGVSQSPRYKVTKRGQDVTLRCDPISSHATLYWYQQALGQGPEFLTYFNYEAQPDKSGLPSDRFSAERPEGSISTLTIQRTEQRDSAMYRCASSPGTSYEQYFGPGTRLTVT.

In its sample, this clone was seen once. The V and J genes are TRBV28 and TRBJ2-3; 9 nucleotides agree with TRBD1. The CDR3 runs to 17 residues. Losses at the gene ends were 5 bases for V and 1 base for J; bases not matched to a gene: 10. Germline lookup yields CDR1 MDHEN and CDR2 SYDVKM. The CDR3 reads CASSAQYRGQRTDTQYF. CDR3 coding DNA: TGTGCCAGCAGTGCTCAATACAGGGGGCAGCGCACAGATACGCAGTATTTT.

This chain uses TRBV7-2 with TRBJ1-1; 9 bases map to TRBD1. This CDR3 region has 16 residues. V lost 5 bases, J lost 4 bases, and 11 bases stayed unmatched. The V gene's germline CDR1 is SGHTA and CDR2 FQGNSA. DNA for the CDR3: TGTGCCAGCAGCCCAAGGACAGGGGCCGGGAGCACTGAAGCTTTCTTT. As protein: CASSPRTGAGSTEAFF.

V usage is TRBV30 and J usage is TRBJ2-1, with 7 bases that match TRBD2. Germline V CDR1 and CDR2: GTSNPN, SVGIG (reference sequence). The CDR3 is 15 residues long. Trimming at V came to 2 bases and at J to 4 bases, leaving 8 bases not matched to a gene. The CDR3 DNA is TGTGCCTGGAGTTGGGCTAGCGGCCTGTACAATGAGCAGTTCTTC. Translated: CAWSWASGLYNEQFF. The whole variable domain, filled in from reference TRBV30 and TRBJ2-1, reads SQTIHQWPATLVQPVGSPLSLECTVEGTSNPNLYWYRQAAGRGLQLLFYSVGIGQISSEVPQNLSASRPQDRQFILSSKKLLLSDSGFYLCAWSWASGLYNEQFFGPGTRLTVL.

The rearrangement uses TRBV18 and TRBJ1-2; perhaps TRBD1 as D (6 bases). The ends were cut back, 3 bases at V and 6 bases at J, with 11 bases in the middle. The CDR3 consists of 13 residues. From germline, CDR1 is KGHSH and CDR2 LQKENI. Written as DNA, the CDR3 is TGTGCCAGCTCACCTGGACAGCTCGATGGCTACACCTTC. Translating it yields CASSPGQLDGYTF.

The CDR3 bases are TGTGCCAGCAGCCCCTCAGGGGGTTTCGAGCAGTACTTC. It yields the protein CASSPSGGFEQYF. The chain recombines TRBV7-2 with TRBJ2-7, with 7 bases identical to TRBD1. With V trimmed by 5 bases and J by 6 bases, 7 bases remained unmatched. CDR3 size: 13 residues. In germline, CDR1 is SGHTA, CDR2 FQGNSA. The full variable domain, with the rest looked up from reference TRBV7-2 and TRBJ2-7, is GAGVSQSPSNKVTEKGKDVELRCDPISGHTALYWYRQSLGQGLEFLIYFQGNSAPDKSGLPSDRFSAERTGGSVSTLTIQRTQQEDSAVYLCASSPSGGFEQYFGPGTRLTVT.

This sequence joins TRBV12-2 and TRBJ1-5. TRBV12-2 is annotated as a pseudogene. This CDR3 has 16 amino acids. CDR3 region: CAKAGTTNRGNQPQHF. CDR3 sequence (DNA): TGTGCAAAAGCCGGGACCACAAACCGAGGCAATCAGCCCCAGCATTTT.

This CDR3 reads CASRTWTAGGYTF. CDR3 sequence (DNA): TGTGCCAGCAGGACTTGGACGGCGGGGGGCTACACCTTC. The rearrangement links TRBV27 to TRBJ1-2; D unclear. This CDR3 contains 13 residues. Per germline, CDR1 MNHEY and CDR2 SMNVEV (reference sequence). Between the trimmed V and J ends, which lost 6 bases and 8 bases, there was a span of 16 bases.

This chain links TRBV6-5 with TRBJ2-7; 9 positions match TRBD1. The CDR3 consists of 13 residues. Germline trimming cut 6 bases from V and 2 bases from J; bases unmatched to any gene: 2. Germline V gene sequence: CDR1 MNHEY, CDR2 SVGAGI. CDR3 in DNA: TGTGCCAGCAGCCGGACAGGGGCCTACGAGCAGTACTTC. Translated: CASSRTGAYEQYF.

The CDR3 region has the DNA TGTGCCAGCAGCCCTCCCGGACAGGGGAATGAGCAGTTCTTC. The encoded protein is CASSPPGQGNEQFF. The chain couples TRBV27 to TRBJ2-1; the match to TRBD1 covers 9 bases. With V trimmed by 6 bases and J by 7 bases, 7 bases remained unmatched. The length of the CDR3 is 14 residues. Germline CDR1 is MNHEY and CDR2 is SMNVEV (reference sequence).

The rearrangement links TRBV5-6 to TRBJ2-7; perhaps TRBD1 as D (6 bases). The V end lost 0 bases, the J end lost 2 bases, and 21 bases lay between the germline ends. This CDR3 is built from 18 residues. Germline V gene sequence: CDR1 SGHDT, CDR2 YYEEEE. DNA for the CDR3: TGTGCCAGCAGCTTGGTACCCCCCAGGGGCCGCTCTCCCTACGAGCAGTACTTC. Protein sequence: CASSLVPPRGRSPYEQYF.

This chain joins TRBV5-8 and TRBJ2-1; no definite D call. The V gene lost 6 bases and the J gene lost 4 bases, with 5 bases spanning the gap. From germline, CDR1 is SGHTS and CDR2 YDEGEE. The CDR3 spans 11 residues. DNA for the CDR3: TGTGCCAGCATAGCATACAATGAGCAGTTCTTC. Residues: CASIAYNEQFF.

CDR3 sequence: CASSDRNNEKLFF. DNA of the CDR3: TGTGCCAGCAGTGACAGAAATAATGAAAAACTGTTTTTT. The chain uses TRBV6-6 and TRBJ1-4, with D possibly TRBD1 on 5 matching bases. Trimming stripped 5 bases from V and 4 bases from J, with 8 bases between. The CDR3 extends over 13 amino acids. Germline V CDR1 and CDR2: MNHNY, SVGAGI (reference sequence).

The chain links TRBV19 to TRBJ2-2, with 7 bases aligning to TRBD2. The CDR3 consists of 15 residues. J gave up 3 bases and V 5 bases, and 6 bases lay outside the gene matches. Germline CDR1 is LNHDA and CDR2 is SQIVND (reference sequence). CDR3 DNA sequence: TGTGCCAGTAGTCGGGGACTACTCGACACCGGGGAGCTGTTTTTT. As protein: CASSRGLLDTGELFF.

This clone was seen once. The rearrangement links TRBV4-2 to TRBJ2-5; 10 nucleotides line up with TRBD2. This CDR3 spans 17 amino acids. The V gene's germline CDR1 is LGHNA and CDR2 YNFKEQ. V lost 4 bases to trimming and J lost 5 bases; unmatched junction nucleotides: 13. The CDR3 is CASSREAGGPERETQYF. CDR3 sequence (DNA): TGTGCCAGCAGCCGGGAAGCGGGAGGGCCCGAGAGGGAGACCCAGTACTTC.

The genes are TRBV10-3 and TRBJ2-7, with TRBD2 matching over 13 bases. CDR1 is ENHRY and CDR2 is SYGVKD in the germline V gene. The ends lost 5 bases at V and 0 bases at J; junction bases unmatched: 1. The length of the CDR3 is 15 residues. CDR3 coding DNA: TGTGCCATCAGTCGGACTAGCGGGAGCTCCTACGAGCAGTACTTC. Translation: CAISRTSGSSYEQYF.

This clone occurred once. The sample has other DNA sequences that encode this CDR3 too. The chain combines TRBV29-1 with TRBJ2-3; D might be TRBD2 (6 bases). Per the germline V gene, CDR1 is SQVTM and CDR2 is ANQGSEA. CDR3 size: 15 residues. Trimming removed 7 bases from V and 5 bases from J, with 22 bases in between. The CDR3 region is CSAEGRARAGDTQYF. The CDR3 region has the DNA TGCAGCGCGGAGGGCAGGGCGCGGGCGGGAGATACGCAGTATTTT.

The CDR3 region has the DNA TGTGCCAGTAGTATATTATCCGGAACCTATGGCTACACCTTC. Protein sequence: CASSILSGTYGYTF. The genes are TRBV19 and TRBJ1-2; D unresolved. CDR1 is LNHDA, CDR2 SQIVND, per germline (reference sequence). The CDR3 runs to 14 residues. Trimming removed 2 bases from V and 4 bases from J, with 11 bases in between. Looking up the rest from reference TRBV19 and TRBJ1-2 gives the full variable domain: DGGITQSPKYLFRKEGQNVTLSCEQNLNHDAMYWYRQDPGQGLRLIYYSQIVNDFQKGDIAEGYSVSREKKESFPLTVTSAQKNPTAFYLCASSILSGTYGYTFGSGTRLTVV.

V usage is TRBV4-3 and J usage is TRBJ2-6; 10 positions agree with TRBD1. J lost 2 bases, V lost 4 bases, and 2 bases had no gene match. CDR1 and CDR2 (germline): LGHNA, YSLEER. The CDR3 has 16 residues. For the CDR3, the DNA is TGCGCCAGCAGCCGGGACAGGGGTACTGGGGCCAACGTCCTGACTTTC. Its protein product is CASSRDRGTGANVLTF.

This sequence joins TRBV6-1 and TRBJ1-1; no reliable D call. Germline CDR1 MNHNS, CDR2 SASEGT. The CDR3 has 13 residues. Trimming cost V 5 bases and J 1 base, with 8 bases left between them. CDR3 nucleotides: TGTGCCAGCAGTACAATATCGAACACTGAAGCTTTCTTT. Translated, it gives CASSTISNTEAFF.

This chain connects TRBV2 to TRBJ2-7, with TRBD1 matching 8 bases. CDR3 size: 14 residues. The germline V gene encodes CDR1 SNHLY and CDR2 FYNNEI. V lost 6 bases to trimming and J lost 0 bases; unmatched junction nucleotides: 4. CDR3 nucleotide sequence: TGTGCCAGCAGACGGACAGGGAGCTCCTACGAGCAGTACTTC. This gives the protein CASRRTGSSYEQYF.